This T cell receptor beta chain was sequenced during a study of Ad26.COV2.S vaccination and SARS-CoV-2 variants. About the research overall: Doses of Ad26.COV2.S were injected into muscle once or twice, 56 days apart.

Overall study results and limits: Greater spike-specific TCR breadth was seen in vaccine recipients than in placebo recipients.

The assay was immunoSEQ multiplex PCR, and TCRdb's table has in-frame clones only and misses some. The profile covers 300,000 to 350,000 clones, with about 88% appearing a single time and 6.4% taken by the ten largest. Germline V gene lookup returns CDR1 MNHEY and CDR2 SVGEGT. J was trimmed by 4 bases and V by 5 bases; bases with no gene match: 10. The CDR3 length is 16 residues. A remark on this clone: The antigen is not known.

Specified treatment: around 19 received Ad26.COV2.S at low or high dose, single or two shots; roughly five received placebo; per-sample allocation not given. Specimen acquisition occurred on day 63 following the initial vaccine or placebo injection. The individual, an adult aged 18-55 years, was a donor in Boston. This chain links TRBV6-2 or TRBV6-3 with TRBJ2-2, with 7 bases lining up with TRBD2. The receptor comes from a person aged 18-60 years who received the Ad26.COV2.S COVID-19 vaccine or a placebo. The specimen was peripheral blood, collected in a trial of Ad26.COV2.S vaccine versus placebo. The CDR3 nucleotides are TGTGCCAGCAGTGATCCGAATGGCGGGGGCACCGGGGAGCTGTTTTTT. Translating it yields CASSDPNGGGTGELFF.